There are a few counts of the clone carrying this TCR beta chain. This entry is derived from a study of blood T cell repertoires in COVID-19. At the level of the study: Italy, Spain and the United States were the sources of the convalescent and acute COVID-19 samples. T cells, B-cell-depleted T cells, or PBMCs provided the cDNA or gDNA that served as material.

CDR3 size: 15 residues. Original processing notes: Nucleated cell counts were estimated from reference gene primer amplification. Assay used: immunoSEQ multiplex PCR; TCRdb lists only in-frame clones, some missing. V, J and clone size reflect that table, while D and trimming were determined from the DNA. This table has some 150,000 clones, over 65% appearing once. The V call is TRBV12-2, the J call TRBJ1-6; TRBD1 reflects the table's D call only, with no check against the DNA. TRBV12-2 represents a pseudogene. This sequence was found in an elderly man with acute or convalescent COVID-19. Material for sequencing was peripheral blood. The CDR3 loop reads CASRLHRDRESPLHF. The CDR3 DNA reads TGTGCAAGTCGCCTACACCGGGACAGGGAGTCACCCCTCCACTTT.